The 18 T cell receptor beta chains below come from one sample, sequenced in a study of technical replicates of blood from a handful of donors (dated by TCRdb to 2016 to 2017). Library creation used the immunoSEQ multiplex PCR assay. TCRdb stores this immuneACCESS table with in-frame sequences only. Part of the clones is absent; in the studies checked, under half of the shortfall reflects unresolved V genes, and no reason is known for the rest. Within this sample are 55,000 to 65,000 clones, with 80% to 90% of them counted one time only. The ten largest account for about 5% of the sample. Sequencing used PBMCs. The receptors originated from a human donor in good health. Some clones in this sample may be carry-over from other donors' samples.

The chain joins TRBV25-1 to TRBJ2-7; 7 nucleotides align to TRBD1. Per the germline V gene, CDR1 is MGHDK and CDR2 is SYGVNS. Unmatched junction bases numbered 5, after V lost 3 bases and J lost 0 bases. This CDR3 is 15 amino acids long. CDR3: CASSERQGYSYEQYF. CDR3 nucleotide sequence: TGTGCCAGCAGTGAGCGACAGGGCTACTCCTACGAGCAGTACTTC.

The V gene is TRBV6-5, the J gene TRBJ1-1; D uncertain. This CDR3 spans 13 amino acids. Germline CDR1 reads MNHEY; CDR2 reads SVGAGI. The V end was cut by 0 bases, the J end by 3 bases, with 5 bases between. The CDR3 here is CASSYSEHTEAFF. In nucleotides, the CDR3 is TGTGCCAGCAGTTACTCGGAGCACACTGAAGCTTTCTTT.

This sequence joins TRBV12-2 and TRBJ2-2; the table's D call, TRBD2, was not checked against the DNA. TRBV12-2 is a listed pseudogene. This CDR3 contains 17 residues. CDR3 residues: CASRLEGLALNTGELFF. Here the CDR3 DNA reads TGTGCAAGTCGCTTAGAAGGACTAGCGTTGAACACCGGGGAGCTGTTTTTT.

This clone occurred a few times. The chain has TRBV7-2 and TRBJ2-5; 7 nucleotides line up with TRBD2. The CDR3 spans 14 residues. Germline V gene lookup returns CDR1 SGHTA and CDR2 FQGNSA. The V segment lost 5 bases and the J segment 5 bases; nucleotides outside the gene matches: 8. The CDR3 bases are TGTGCCAGCAGCCCTGGACTAGAGCGGGAGACCCAGTACTTC. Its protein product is CASSPGLERETQYF.

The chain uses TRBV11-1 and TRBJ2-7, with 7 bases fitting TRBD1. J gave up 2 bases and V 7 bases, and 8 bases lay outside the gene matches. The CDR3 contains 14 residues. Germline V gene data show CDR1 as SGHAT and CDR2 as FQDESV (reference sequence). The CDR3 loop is CASTARQGAYEQYF. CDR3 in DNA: TGTGCCAGCACAGCGCGGCAGGGGGCCTACGAGCAGTACTTC.

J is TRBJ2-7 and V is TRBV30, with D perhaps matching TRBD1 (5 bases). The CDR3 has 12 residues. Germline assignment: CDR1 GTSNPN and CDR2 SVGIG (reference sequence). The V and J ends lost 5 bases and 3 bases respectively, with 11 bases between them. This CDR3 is CAWQQDNYEQYF. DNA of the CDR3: TGTGCCTGGCAACAGGACAACTACGAGCAGTACTTC.

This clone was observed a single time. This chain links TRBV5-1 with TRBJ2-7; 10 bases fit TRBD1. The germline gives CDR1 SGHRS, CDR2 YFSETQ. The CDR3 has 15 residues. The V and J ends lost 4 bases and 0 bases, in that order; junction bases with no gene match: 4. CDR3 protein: CASSTGTGDSYEQYF. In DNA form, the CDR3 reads TGCGCCAGCAGCACCGGGACAGGGGACTCCTACGAGCAGTACTTC.

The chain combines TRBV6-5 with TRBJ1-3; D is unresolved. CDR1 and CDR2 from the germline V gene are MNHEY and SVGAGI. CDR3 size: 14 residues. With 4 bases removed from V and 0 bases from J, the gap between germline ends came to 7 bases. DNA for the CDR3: TGTGCCAGCAGTTCACCACTCTCTGGAAACACCATATATTTT. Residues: CASSSPLSGNTIYF.

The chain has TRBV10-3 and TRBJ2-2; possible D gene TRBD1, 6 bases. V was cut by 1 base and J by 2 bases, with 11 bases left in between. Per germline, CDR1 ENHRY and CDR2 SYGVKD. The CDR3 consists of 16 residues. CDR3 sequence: CAISELGTRNTGELFF. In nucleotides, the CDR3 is TGTGCCATCAGTGAGTTAGGGACAAGAAACACCGGGGAGCTGTTTTTT.

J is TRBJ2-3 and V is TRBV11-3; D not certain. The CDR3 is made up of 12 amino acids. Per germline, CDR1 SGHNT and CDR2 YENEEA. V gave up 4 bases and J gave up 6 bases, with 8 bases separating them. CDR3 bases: TGTGCCAGCAGCTCCTCTCGGGATACGCAGTATTTT. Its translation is CASSSSRDTQYF.

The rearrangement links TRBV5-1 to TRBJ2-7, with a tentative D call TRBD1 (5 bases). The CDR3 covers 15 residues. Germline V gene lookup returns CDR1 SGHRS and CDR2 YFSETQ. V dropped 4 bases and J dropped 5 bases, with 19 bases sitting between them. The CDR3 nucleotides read TGCGCCAGCAGCCCCACTCCTAACAGGCCCAACGAGCAGTACTTC. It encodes CASSPTPNRPNEQYF.

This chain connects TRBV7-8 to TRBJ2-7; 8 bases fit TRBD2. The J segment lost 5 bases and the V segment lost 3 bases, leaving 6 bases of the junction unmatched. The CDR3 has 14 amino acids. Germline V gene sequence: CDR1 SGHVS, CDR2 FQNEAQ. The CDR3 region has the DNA TGTGCCAGCAGCTTCGGGGGGGCCGGGAACGAGCAGTACTTC. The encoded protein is CASSFGGAGNEQYF. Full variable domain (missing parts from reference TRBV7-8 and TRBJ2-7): GAGVSQSPRYKVAKRGQDVALRCDPISGHVSLFWYQQALGQGPEFLTYFQNEAQLDKSGLPSDRFFAERPEGSVSTLKIQRTQQEDSAVYLCASSFGGAGNEQYFGPGTRLTVT.

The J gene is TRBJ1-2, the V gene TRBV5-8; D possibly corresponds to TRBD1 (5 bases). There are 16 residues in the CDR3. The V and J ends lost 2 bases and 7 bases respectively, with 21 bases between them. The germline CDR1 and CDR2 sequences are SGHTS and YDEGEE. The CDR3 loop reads CASSFRVVVIQGGYTF. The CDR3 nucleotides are TGTGCCAGCAGCTTTAGGGTCGTCGTGATTCAGGGTGGCTACACCTTC.

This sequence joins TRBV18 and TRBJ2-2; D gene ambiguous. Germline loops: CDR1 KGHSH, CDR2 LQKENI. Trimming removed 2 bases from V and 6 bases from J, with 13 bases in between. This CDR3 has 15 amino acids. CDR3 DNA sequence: TGTGCCAGCTCACCAGAGAGGAACCGGCCCGGGGAGCTGTTTTTT. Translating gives CASSPERNRPGELFF.

Here the CDR3 reads CASSSGTSSYEQYF. The CDR3 DNA reads as TGTGCCAGCAGCTCCGGGACTAGCTCCTACGAGCAGTACTTC. This chain joins TRBV7-9 and TRBJ2-7; 8 positions agree with TRBD2. Trimming at V came to 4 bases and at J to 0 bases, leaving 2 bases not matched to a gene. CDR1 and CDR2 (germline): SEHNR, FQNEAQ (reference sequence). CDR3 length equals 14 residues.

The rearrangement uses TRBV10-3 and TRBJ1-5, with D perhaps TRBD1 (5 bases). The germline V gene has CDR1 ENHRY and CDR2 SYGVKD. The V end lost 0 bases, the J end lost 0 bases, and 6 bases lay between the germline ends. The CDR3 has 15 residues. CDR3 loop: CAISESGASNQPQHF. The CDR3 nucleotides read TGTGCCATCAGTGAGTCAGGGGCTAGCAATCAGCCCCAGCATTTT.

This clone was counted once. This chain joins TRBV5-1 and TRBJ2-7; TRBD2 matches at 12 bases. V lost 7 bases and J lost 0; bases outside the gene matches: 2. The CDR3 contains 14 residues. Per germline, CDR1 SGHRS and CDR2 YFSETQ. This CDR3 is CASRTSGDSYEQYF. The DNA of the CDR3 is TGCGCCAGCCGGACTAGCGGGGACTCCTACGAGCAGTACTTC.

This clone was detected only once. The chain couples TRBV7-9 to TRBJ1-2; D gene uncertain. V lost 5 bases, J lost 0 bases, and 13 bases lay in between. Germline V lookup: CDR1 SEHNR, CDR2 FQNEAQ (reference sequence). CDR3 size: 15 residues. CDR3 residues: CASSPGVLTNYGYTF. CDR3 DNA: TGTGCCAGCAGCCCCGGGGTCCTTACTAACTATGGCTACACCTTC.